Sequencing of this T cell receptor (beta chain) was carried out in a study of a mutant IDH1 vaccine in newly diagnosed glioma. Germline V gene sequence: CDR1 SGHRS, CDR2 YFSETQ. This CDR3 has 15 amino acids. Trimming took 2 bases from V and 0 from J; bases not matched to a gene: 3. With respect to this clone: Its antigen is undetermined.

Using immunoSEQ multiplex PCR, the repertoire was profiled, and TCRdb retains in-frame clones only, with some absent. Altogether about 50,000 clones are present, approximately 92% being singletons, with the ten largest covering 2% to 2.5%. Time point denoted: week 35, safety follow-up. Doses of 300 ug of mutant IDH1 20-mer peptide were given with topical imiquimod. The V call is TRBV5-1, the J call TRBJ1-2; 8 positions match TRBD1. The TCR originated in a man aged 50 or older with glioma. Sample: PBMCs, taken from a glioma patient whose treatment included an IDH1 peptide vaccine. CDR3 residues: CASSFRTGTNYGYTF. The CDR3 bases are TGCGCCAGCAGCTTTAGGACAGGGACTAACTATGGCTACACCTTC.